These 25 T cell receptor beta chains originate from one sample sequenced in a study of chemoradiotherapy in HPV16-positive cancers. TCRdb keeps only in-frame clones here, not all; method: immunoSEQ multiplex PCR. Among 30,000 or so clones listed, more than 70% were seen once. The sample here was blood, taken from a patient who underwent chemoradiotherapy. These TCRs come from a human donor with HPV-associated anogenital cancer.

This chain connects TRBV7-9 to TRBJ1-2; TRBD1 is a possible D gene (6 bases). Germline-derived CDR1 and CDR2 are SEHNR and FQNEAQ (reference sequence). The ends were cut back, 7 bases at V and 4 bases at J, with 16 bases in the middle. CDR3 length: 14 residues. The chain's CDR3 is CASTLRQAGYGYTF. CDR3 sequence (DNA): TGTGCCAGCACCCTCAGACAGGCCGGCTATGGCTACACCTTC. Full variable domain (remainder filled in from reference TRBV7-9 and TRBJ1-2): DTGVSQNPRHKITKRGQNVTFRCDPISEHNRLYWYRQTLGQGPEFLTYFQNEAQLEKSRLLSDRFSAERPKGSFSTLEIQRTEQGDSAMYLCASTLRQAGYGYTFGSGTRLTVV.

Only one count was recorded for this clone. The chain recombines TRBV10-3 with TRBJ2-5; the match to TRBD2 covers 9 bases. Per germline, CDR1 ENHRY and CDR2 SYGVKD. The CDR3 totals 16 residues. V was pared by 4 bases and J by 0 bases, with 6 bases of the junction left unmatched. In DNA, the CDR3 is TGTGCCATCAGTGCTACTAGCGGGCTGTACCAAGAGACCCAGTACTTC. This translates into CAISATSGLYQETQYF.

The chain couples TRBV28 to TRBJ1-2; D unclear. Trimming stripped 7 bases from V and 4 bases from J, with 7 bases between. This CDR3 is built from 11 residues. The V gene's germline CDR1 is MDHEN and CDR2 SYDVKM. CDR3 loop: CASKDSYGYTF. CDR3 nucleotides: TGTGCCAGCAAGGACTCCTATGGCTACACCTTC.

The sample holds a few counts of this clone. The chain joins TRBV5-4 to TRBJ1-2, with 10 bases lining up with TRBD1. CDR1 and CDR2 (germline): SGHNT, YYREEE (reference sequence). The ends lost 4 bases at V and 2 bases at J; junction bases unmatched: 5. This CDR3 region has 15 residues. The CDR3 DNA reads as TGTGCCAGCAGCCCGTGGACAGGGGGAAACTATGGCTACACCTTC. It specifies CASSPWTGGNYGYTF.

This clone was observed a handful of times. The chain couples TRBV19 to TRBJ1-1; a possible D gene is TRBD1 (5 bases). V lost 7 bases and J lost 5, with 20 bases in between. The V gene's germline CDR1 is LNHDA and CDR2 SQIVND (reference sequence). The CDR3 consists of 15 residues. The CDR3 DNA follows: TGTGCCAGTATATCCCCCTCTCAGGGTACAACTGAAGCTTTCTTT. This encodes CASISPSQGTTEAFF.

This sequence joins TRBV30 and TRBJ2-6; tentative D call: TRBD1 (6 bases). V lost 5 bases and J lost 2, with 10 bases in between. Germline values: CDR1 GTSNPN, CDR2 SVGIG (reference sequence). This CDR3 is built from 14 residues. CDR3 nucleotides: TGTGCCTGGTCAACAGGGACTGGGGCCAACGTCCTGACTTTC. Its translation is CAWSTGTGANVLTF.

V and J are TRBV7-6 and TRBJ2-1; tentatively, D is TRBD1 (6 bases). Germline V gene lookup returns CDR1 SGHVS and CDR2 FNYEAQ. The CDR3 runs to 15 residues. V was shortened by 1 base and J by 2 bases, with 9 bases between the two germline ends. As DNA, the CDR3 is TGTGCCAGCAGCTTAGACAGGGCGACCTACAATGAGCAGTTCTTC. Translated, it gives CASSLDRATYNEQFF.

The CDR3 DNA reads as TGTGCCAGCAGCTTACGAAGGGGATCTAATGAAAAACTGTTTTTT. It yields the protein CASSLRRGSNEKLFF. This chain joins TRBV5-6 and TRBJ1-4; D possibly corresponds to TRBD1 (5 bases). V lost 2 bases and J lost 3, with 11 bases in between. Germline V gene lookup returns CDR1 SGHDT and CDR2 YYEEEE. The CDR3 runs 15 residues.

This chain joins TRBV29-1 and TRBJ1-5, with D perhaps TRBD1 (5 bases). V lost 1 base and J lost 7, with 20 bases in between. The CDR3 runs to 16 residues. The germline V gene encodes CDR1 SQVTM and CDR2 ANQGSEA. CDR3 protein: CSVEVGQLRGRQPQHF. The CDR3 region has the DNA TGCAGCGTTGAAGTTGGACAACTCAGAGGCAGGCAGCCCCAGCATTTT.

The chain links TRBV11-2 to TRBJ1-3, with 7 nucleotides matching TRBD1. Losses at the gene ends were 6 bases for V and 2 bases for J; bases not matched to a gene: 13. The CDR3 contains 17 residues. The germline V gene has CDR1 SGHAT and CDR2 FQNNGV. CDR3 in amino acids: CASSSPRNRGTGNTIYF. For the CDR3, the DNA is TGTGCCAGCAGTTCCCCTCGAAACAGGGGTACTGGAAACACCATATATTTT. The variable domain in full, completed from reference TRBV11-2 and TRBJ1-3, reads EAGVAQSPRYKIIEKRQSVAFWCNPISGHATLYWYQQILGQGPKLLIQFQNNGVVDDSQLPKDRFSAERLKGVDSTLKIQPAKLEDSAVYLCASSSPRNRGTGNTIYFGEGSWLTVV.

The genes are TRBV7-9 and TRBJ1-3; 11 bases fit TRBD1. CDR1 is SEHNR and CDR2 is FQNEAQ in the germline V gene (reference sequence). Losses at the gene ends were 4 bases for V and 7 bases for J; bases not matched to a gene: 6. The CDR3 is 15 residues long. CDR3 nucleotides: TGTGCCAGCAGCTGGTGGACAGGGGGCGGTAACACCATATATTTT. Its protein is CASSWWTGGGNTIYF.

The V call is TRBV5-1, the J call TRBJ2-2, with TRBD2 matching over 10 bases. Germline V gives CDR1 SGHRS, CDR2 YFSETQ. CDR3 length equals 15 residues. V was pared by 5 bases and J by 5 bases, with 6 bases of the junction left unmatched. CDR3 coding DNA: TGCGCCAGCAGTTACGCTAGCGGGGGAACCGGGGAGCTGTTTTTT. Encoded protein: CASSYASGGTGELFF.

V and J are TRBV4-1 and TRBJ2-2; D may be TRBD1 (5 bases). V was cut by 1 base and J by 8 bases, with 14 bases left in between. Germline V gene sequence: CDR1 MGHRA, CDR2 YSYEKL. The length of the CDR3 is 15 residues. CDR3 in DNA: TGCGCCAGCAGCCAAGGGATCAGGGAATGGGGGGAGCTGTTTTTT. It encodes CASSQGIREWGELFF.

The chain links TRBV9 to TRBJ2-1, with 9 bases aligning to TRBD1. Trimming took 0 bases from V and 0 from J; bases not matched to a gene: 13. The CDR3 covers 20 residues. Per germline, CDR1 SGDLS and CDR2 YYNGEE. CDR3 residues: CASSVAGGTGLSGSYNEQFF. The DNA for the CDR3 is TGTGCCAGCAGCGTAGCTGGCGGGACAGGGCTTTCTGGCTCCTACAATGAGCAGTTCTTC.

The chain has TRBV27 and TRBJ2-5, with TRBD2 matching 8 bases. Unmatched junction bases numbered 18, after V lost 2 bases and J lost 4 bases. This CDR3 spans 19 amino acids. CDR1 is MNHEY and CDR2 is SMNVEV in the germline V gene (reference sequence). The CDR3 protein is CASSLRPGGGGPEGETQYF. The CDR3, as DNA: TGTGCCAGCAGTTTACGCCCGGGAGGCGGGGGGCCGGAAGGAGAGACCCAGTACTTC.

The table lists this clone with a count of one. The rearrangement uses TRBV19 and TRBJ2-1; D is perhaps TRBD1 (6 bases). CDR3 length: 15 residues. Trimming removed 5 bases from V and 6 bases from J, with 17 bases in between. Per the germline V gene, CDR1 is LNHDA and CDR2 is SQIVND (reference sequence). CDR3 in DNA: TGTGCCAGTAGTTGGGGCAGGGGTTCGGTCAATGAGCAGTTCTTC. Translation: CASSWGRGSVNEQFF.

V gene TRBV25-1 combines with J gene TRBJ2-2, with TRBD1 identical over 10 bases. The CDR3 covers 17 residues. Germline CDR1 is MGHDK and CDR2 is SYGVNS. V lost 4 bases and J lost 7; bases outside the gene matches: 12. The DNA of the CDR3 is TGTGCCAGCAGTGTCTTGGGGACAGGGGCGGTCGACGGGGAGCTGTTTTTT. It encodes CASSVLGTGAVDGELFF.

Only one count was recorded for this clone. The chain is built from TRBV15 and TRBJ2-5, with 7 nucleotides matching TRBD1. V shed 3 bases and J 3 bases; nucleotides not matched to a gene: 1. Germline assignment: CDR1 LNHNV and CDR2 YYDKDF (reference sequence). CDR3 length: 13 residues. CDR3 amino acids: CATSRGTEETQYF. CDR3 nucleotides: TGTGCCACCAGCAGGGGGACAGAAGAGACCCAGTACTTC.

The chain carries TRBV7-2 and TRBJ2-1; 8 bases are a match to TRBD1. CDR3 size: 15 residues. Trimming removed 1 base from V and 7 bases from J; junction bases left unmatched: 6. Germline CDR1 and CDR2: SGHTA and FQGNSA. CDR3 sequence (DNA): TGTGCCAGCAGCTTAGATTCGAGGACAGGGAATGAGCAGTTCTTC. Translation gives CASSLDSRTGNEQFF.

CDR3 amino acids: CATSSPPWAETQYF. In nucleotides, the CDR3 is TGTGCCACCAGCAGTCCCCCCTGGGCAGAGACCCAGTACTTC. The chain carries TRBV15 and TRBJ2-5; D unresolved. This CDR3 region has 14 residues. Deletions cut 3 bases from V and 4 bases from J, with 12 bases between. Germline CDR1 is LNHNV and CDR2 is YYDKDF (reference sequence).

CDR3 DNA: TGCAGCGCAGAAACCGGGACAGACTATGGCTACACCTTC. Its protein is CSAETGTDYGYTF. V usage is TRBV29-1 and J usage is TRBJ1-2; the match to TRBD1 covers 7 bases. The CDR3 runs to 13 residues. The junction had 8 bases not matched to a gene; V was cut back by 7 bases and J by 3 bases. CDR1 is SQVTM, CDR2 ANQGSEA, per germline.

The J gene is TRBJ2-1, the V gene TRBV5-8; 8 bases are shared with TRBD2. The CDR3 loop spans 15 amino acids. The trim removed 2 bases at V and 7 bases at J, leaving 8 bases unmatched. Germline CDR1 is SGHTS and CDR2 is YDEGEE. CDR3 region: CASSFSGTRTNEQFF. DNA for the CDR3: TGTGCCAGCAGCTTCTCCGGGACTAGAACGAATGAGCAGTTCTTC.

The chain links TRBV5-1 to TRBJ1-2, with 7 positions matching TRBD1. The CDR3 loop spans 13 amino acids. The V segment lost 3 bases and the J segment 6 bases; nucleotides outside the gene matches: 5. Germline CDR1 reads SGHRS; CDR2 reads YFSETQ. CDR3 DNA: TGCGCCAGCAGCTCTCAGGGGGGTGATGGCTACACCTTC. Translation gives CASSSQGGDGYTF.

The chain has TRBV5-1 and TRBJ2-7; D not certain. Germline CDR1 and CDR2: SGHRS and YFSETQ. Trimming removed 0 bases at V and 8 bases at J, with 12 bases between. The CDR3 covers 13 residues. CDR3 sequence: CASSLDLGSKQYF. The CDR3 DNA reads as TGCGCCAGCAGCTTGGATCTGGGCTCCAAGCAGTACTTC.

The chain uses TRBV5-1 and TRBJ2-3; 7 bases are shared with TRBD2. The CDR3 length is 14 residues. Germline V gene lookup returns CDR1 SGHRS and CDR2 YFSETQ. Losses at the gene ends were 2 bases for V and 5 bases for J; bases not matched to a gene: 5. The CDR3 sequence: CASSFGDYLDTQYF. CDR3 bases: TGCGCCAGCAGCTTTGGGGACTACCTAGATACGCAGTATTTT.